These 18 T cell receptor beta chains were sequenced from one sample in a study of identical twins. A single record per CDR3 protein comes from TCRdb applying MiXCR to the 5' RACE reads. The profile shows hundreds of thousands of distinct CDR3 sequences, around 20% of them singletons. The sample was also linked to a second study, of T cells expressing NK-cell markers.

The sample was PBMCs. Receptor source: a woman aged 18-29 years in good health.

The rearrangement joins TRBV20-1 to TRBJ2-5; no reliable D call. Deletions cut 4 bases from V and 1 base from J, with 13 bases between. The length of the CDR3 is 14 residues. Per germline, CDR1 DFQATT and CDR2 SNEGSKA (reference sequence). CDR3 protein: CSAKTMATQETQYF. CDR3 sequence (DNA): TGCAGTGCTAAAACAATGGCTACCCAAGAGACCCAGTACTTC.

In its sample, this clonotype was seen many times. The V and J genes are TRBV5-1 and TRBJ2-5; the D is unclear. The germline CDR1 and CDR2 sequences are SGHRS and YFSETQ. This CDR3 spans 12 amino acids. V lost 6 bases and J 2 bases, leaving 8 bases between the germline ends. DNA for the CDR3: TGCGCCAGCAAGGCGGAACAAGAGACCCAGTACTTC. Translation gives CASKAEQETQYF.

The J gene is TRBJ2-3, the V gene TRBV12-3 or TRBV12-4; D gene ambiguous. The CDR3 is 14 residues long. V lost 5 bases to trimming and J lost 4 bases, with 13 bases between them. As DNA, the CDR3 is TGTGCCAGCAGTCCATCAGCGCCCTCAGATACGCAGTATTTT. This sequence encodes CASSPSAPSDTQYF.

The J gene is TRBJ1-1, the V gene TRBV3-1; D remains ambiguous. V lost 7 bases and J 6 bases, leaving 18 bases between the germline ends. This CDR3 is built from 14 residues. CDR1 is LGHDT and CDR2 is YNNKEL in the germline V gene (reference sequence). This CDR3 is CASTPGEFFAEAFF. CDR3 DNA: TGTGCCAGCACCCCCGGGGAGTTTTTCGCTGAAGCTTTCTTT.

The chain recombines TRBV11-1 with TRBJ2-7; 7 nucleotides match TRBD1. CDR3 size: 19 residues. Germline lookup yields CDR1 SGHAT and CDR2 FQDESV (reference sequence). J was trimmed by 0 bases and V by 5 bases; bases with no gene match: 19. CDR3 nucleotides: TGTGCCAGCAGCCCATCGCAGAAGAGACAGGGCCGAAGCTCCTACGAGCAGTACTTC. Encoded protein: CASSPSQKRQGRSSYEQYF.

This chain links TRBV5-1 with TRBJ2-1; TRBD1 agrees at 10 bases. V lost 3 bases and J lost 6; bases outside the gene matches: 9. CDR1 and CDR2 from the germline V gene are SGHRS and YFSETQ. This CDR3 is built from 16 residues. The CDR3 DNA sequence: TGCGCCAGCAGCTCCACCGGGACAGGGGCGGGCAATGAGCAGTTCTTC. As protein: CASSSTGTGAGNEQFF.

The table lists this clonotype with a few counts. The chain links TRBV20-1 to TRBJ2-5, with D possibly being TRBD1 or TRBD2 (5 bases each). Trimming took 6 bases from V and 5 from J, leaving 22 bases between them. This CDR3 region has 15 residues. Germline CDR1 is DFQATT and CDR2 is SNEGSKA (reference sequence). The CDR3 loop reads CSAPRGSAGPETQYF. Here the CDR3 DNA reads TGCAGTGCACCGAGGGGCTCTGCCGGGCCCGAGACCCAGTACTTC.

This clonotype has just a few counts. V usage is TRBV12-3 or TRBV12-4 and J usage is TRBJ1-2; TRBD1 agrees at 7 bases. This CDR3 has 13 amino acids. V lost 6 bases to trimming and J lost 4 bases; unmatched junction nucleotides: 5. CDR3 in amino acids: CASSWDSLYGYTF. The CDR3 nucleotides read TGTGCCAGCAGCTGGGACAGCCTCTATGGCTACACCTTC.

This chain uses TRBV18 with TRBJ2-7; weak D call: TRBD1 (6 bases). Trimming cost V 3 bases and J 0 bases, with 15 bases left between them. The V gene's germline CDR1 is KGHSH and CDR2 LQKENI. This CDR3 is 16 amino acids long. CDR3 residues: CASSPSFGGFSYEQYF. The DNA of the CDR3 is TGTGCCAGCTCACCGTCGTTTGGGGGCTTCTCCTACGAGCAGTACTTC.

This clonotype has just a few counts. J is TRBJ2-3 and V is TRBV10-3; no clear D gene. The germline V gene encodes CDR1 ENHRY and CDR2 SYGVKD. This CDR3 comprises 15 residues. The V end lost 10 bases, the J end lost 3 bases, and 20 bases lay between the germline ends. As DNA, the CDR3 is TGTGCCACTCATCCCGCGTTATTAAGAACAGATACGCAGTATTTT. Translated, it gives CATHPALLRTDTQYF.

This clonotype was detected a few times. This rearrangement joins TRBV15 to TRBJ2-7; D is unresolved. The CDR3 contains 15 residues. V was trimmed by 5 bases and J by 0 bases, leaving 14 bases between them. Germline lookup yields CDR1 LNHNV and CDR2 YYDKDF (reference sequence). The CDR3 nucleotides read TGTGCCACCAGCCGGTCAAGGGTAGTCTCCTACGAGCAGTACTTC. Amino acid sequence: CATSRSRVVSYEQYF.

The chain couples TRBV24-1 to TRBJ1-1; D is possibly TRBD1 (6 bases). In germline, CDR1 is KGHDR, CDR2 SFDVKD. With 9 bases removed from V and 3 bases from J, the gap between germline ends came to 10 bases. The CDR3 spans 12 residues. The CDR3 loop is CATGPGDTEAFF. The CDR3, as DNA: TGTGCCACCGGGCCAGGGGACACTGAAGCTTTCTTT.

The genes are TRBV2 and TRBJ2-1; D gene uncertain. V gave up 5 bases and J gave up 10 bases, with 12 bases separating them. This CDR3 spans 12 amino acids. From germline, CDR1 is SNHLY and CDR2 FYNNEI. CDR3 residues: CASSPRGWEQFF. CDR3 nucleotides: TGTGCCAGCAGTCCCCGCGGATGGGAGCAGTTCTTC.

The rearrangement uses TRBV27 and TRBJ1-2; a possible D gene is TRBD1 (6 bases). The CDR3 extends over 15 amino acids. CDR1 and CDR2 from the germline V gene are MNHEY and SMNVEV (reference sequence). V was cut by 0 bases and J by 8 bases, with 16 bases left in between. CDR3 in DNA: TGTGCCAGCAGTTTATCGATCCGGGGGCTCGAAGGCTACACCTTC. Its protein product is CASSLSIRGLEGYTF.

This rearrangement joins TRBV4-3 to TRBJ2-4; D not resolved. Per the germline V gene, CDR1 is LGHNA and CDR2 is YSLEER. V lost 0 bases to trimming and J lost 0 bases, with 6 bases between them. The CDR3 consists of 15 residues. CDR3: CASSQDWLAKNIQYF. CDR3 DNA sequence: TGCGCCAGCAGCCAAGATTGGCTAGCCAAAAACATTCAGTACTTC.

The chain combines TRBV10-3 with TRBJ1-2; D unresolved. Trimming removed 8 bases from V and 1 base from J, with 14 bases in between. The CDR3 sequence is 14 residues long. CDR1 and CDR2 from the germline V gene are ENHRY and SYGVKD. The CDR3 spells CAILKQLINYGYTF. CDR3 DNA: TGTGCCATCCTGAAACAGCTCATTAACTATGGCTACACCTTC.

This clonotype has a handful of counts. The rearrangement uses TRBV10-3 and TRBJ1-5, with 7 positions matching TRBD1. The CDR3 is 15 residues long. CDR1 is ENHRY and CDR2 is SYGVKD in the germline V gene. The trim removed 6 bases at V and 2 bases at J, leaving 7 bases unmatched. The CDR3 region is CAIRDHTGGNQPQHF. Written as DNA, the CDR3 is TGTGCCATCAGGGACCATACAGGGGGCAATCAGCCCCAGCATTTT.

The table lists this clonotype with many counts. The chain recombines TRBV5-1 with TRBJ2-7, with 9 positions matching TRBD2. This CDR3 is built from 16 residues. J was trimmed by 5 bases and V by 0 bases; bases with no gene match: 9. CDR1 is SGHRS and CDR2 is YFSETQ in the germline V gene. Here the CDR3 DNA reads TGCGCCAGCAGCTTGGGGCTAGCGGGATCCGTCGACGAGCAGTACTTC. It is translated as CASSLGLAGSVDEQYF.